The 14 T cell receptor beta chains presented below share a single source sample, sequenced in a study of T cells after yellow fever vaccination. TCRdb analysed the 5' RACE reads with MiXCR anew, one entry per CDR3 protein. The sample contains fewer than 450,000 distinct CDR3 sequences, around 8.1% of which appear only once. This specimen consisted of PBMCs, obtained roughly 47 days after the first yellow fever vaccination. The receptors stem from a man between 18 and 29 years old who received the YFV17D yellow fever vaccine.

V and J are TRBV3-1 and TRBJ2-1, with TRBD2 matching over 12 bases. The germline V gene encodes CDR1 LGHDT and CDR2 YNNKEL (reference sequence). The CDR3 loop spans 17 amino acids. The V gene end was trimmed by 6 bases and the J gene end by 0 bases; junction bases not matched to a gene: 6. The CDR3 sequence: CASSSTSGGSSYNEQFF. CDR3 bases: TGTGCCAGCAGTTCGACTAGCGGGGGTAGCTCCTACAATGAGCAGTTCTTC.

The CDR3 reads CASSPRAVSTDTQYF. The CDR3 DNA follows: TGCGCCAGCAGCCCCCGGGCCGTTAGCACAGATACGCAGTATTTT. The chain is built from TRBV4-1 and TRBJ2-3; D is unclear. This CDR3 spans 15 amino acids. The ends were cut back, 4 bases at V and 0 bases at J, with 11 bases in the middle. Germline assignment: CDR1 MGHRA and CDR2 YSYEKL.

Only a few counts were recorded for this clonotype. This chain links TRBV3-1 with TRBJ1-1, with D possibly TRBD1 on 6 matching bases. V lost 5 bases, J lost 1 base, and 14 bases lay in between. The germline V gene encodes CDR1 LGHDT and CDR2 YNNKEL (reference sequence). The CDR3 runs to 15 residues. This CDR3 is CASSSRIQGNTEAFF. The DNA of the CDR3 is TGTGCCAGCAGCTCAAGGATACAGGGGAACACTGAAGCTTTCTTT.

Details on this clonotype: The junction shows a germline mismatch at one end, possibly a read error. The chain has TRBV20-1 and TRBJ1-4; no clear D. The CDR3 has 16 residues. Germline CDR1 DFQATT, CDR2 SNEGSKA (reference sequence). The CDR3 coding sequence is TGCTGTGCTAGGAGGGCAGGTCGCCCGACTAATGAAAAACTGTTTTTT. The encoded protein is CCARRAGRPTNEKLFF.

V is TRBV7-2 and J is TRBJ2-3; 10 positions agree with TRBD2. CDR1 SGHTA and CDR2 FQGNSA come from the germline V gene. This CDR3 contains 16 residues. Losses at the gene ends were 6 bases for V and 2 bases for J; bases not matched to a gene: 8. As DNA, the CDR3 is TGTGCCAGCAGATATAACCTAGCGGGGGCCACAGATACGCAGTATTTT. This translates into CASRYNLAGATDTQYF.

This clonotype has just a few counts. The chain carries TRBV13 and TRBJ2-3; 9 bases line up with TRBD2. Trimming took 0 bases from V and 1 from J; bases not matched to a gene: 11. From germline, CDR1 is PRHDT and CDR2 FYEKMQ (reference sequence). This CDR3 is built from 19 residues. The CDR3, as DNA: TGTGCCAGCAGCTTAGGCGGGGTGGCGGGGGGGCCGGGCACAGATACGCAGTATTTT. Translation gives CASSLGGVAGGPGTDTQYF.

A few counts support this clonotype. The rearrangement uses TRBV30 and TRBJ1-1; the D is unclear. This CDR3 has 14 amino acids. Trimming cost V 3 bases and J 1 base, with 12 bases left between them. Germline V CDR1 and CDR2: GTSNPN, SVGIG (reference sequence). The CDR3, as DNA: TGTGCCTGGAGACCGCCGGGGAAGAACACTGAAGCTTTCTTT. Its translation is CAWRPPGKNTEAFF.

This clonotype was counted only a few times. CDR3 amino acids: CASKRGQGTYEQYV. The DNA for the CDR3 is TGTGCCAGCAAACGCGGACAGGGCACCTACGAGCAGTACGTC. This rearrangement joins TRBV6-2 or TRBV6-3 to TRBJ2-7; 8 bases fit TRBD1. Germline trimming cut 7 bases from V and 2 bases from J; bases unmatched to any gene: 7. This CDR3 contains 14 residues. CDR1 MNHEY and CDR2 SVGEGT come from the germline V gene.

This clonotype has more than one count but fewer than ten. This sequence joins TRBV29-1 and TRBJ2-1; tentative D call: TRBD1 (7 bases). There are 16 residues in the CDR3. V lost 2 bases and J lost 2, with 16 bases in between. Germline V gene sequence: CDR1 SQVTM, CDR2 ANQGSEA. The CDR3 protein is CSVERFGGGTYNEQFF. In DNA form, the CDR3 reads TGCAGCGTTGAAAGGTTTGGAGGGGGCACCTACAATGAGCAGTTCTTC.

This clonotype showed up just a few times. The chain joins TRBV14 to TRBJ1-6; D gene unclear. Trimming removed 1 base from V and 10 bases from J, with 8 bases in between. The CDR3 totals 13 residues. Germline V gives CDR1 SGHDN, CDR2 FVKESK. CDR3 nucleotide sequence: TGTGCCAGCAGCCAAGCTTCCAGATCACCCCTCCACTTT. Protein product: CASSQASRSPLHF.

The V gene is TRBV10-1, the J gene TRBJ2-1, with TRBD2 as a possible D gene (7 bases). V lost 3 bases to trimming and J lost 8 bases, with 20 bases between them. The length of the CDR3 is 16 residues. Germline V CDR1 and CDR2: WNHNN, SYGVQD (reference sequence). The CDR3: CASSDLGGASTDEQFF. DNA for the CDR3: TGCGCCAGCAGTGACCTAGGGGGGGCCTCTACCGATGAGCAGTTCTTC.

CDR3 in amino acids: CSASGGAFF. The CDR3 DNA is TGCAGTGCTAGCGGAGGCGCTTTCTTT. This chain uses TRBV20-1 with TRBJ1-1; unclear D gene. The CDR3 has 9 residues. Germline V gene sequence: CDR1 DFQATT, CDR2 SNEGSKA (reference sequence). V lost 3 bases and J lost 11, with 7 bases in between.

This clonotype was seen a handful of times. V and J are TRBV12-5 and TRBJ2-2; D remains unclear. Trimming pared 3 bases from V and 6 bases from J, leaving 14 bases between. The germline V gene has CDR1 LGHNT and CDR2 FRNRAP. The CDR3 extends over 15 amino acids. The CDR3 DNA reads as TGTGCTAGTGGTTTTATGATCCAACGCTCCGGGGAGCTGTTTTTT. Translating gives CASGFMIQRSGELFF.

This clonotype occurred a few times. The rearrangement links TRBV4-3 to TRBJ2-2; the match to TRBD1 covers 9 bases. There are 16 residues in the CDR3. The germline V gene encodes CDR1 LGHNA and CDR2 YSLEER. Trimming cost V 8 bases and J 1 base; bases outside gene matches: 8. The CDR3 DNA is TGCGCCAGCGCCAGGGGACAGGGAATGAACACCGGGGAGCTGTTTTTT. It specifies CASARGQGMNTGELFF.